What follows is one T cell receptor beta chain and its context. Its antigen is undetermined. The sample belongs to a study of T cell clones after liver transplantation. Study context: TCRbeta sequencing after a pre-transplant mixed lymphocyte reaction identified graft-donor-reactive clones, later tracked in post-transplant blood. Study-wide results and limits: A significant post-transplant drop in circulating graft-donor-reactive CD4 TCRbeta sequences occurred in most of the 8 subjects.

Unstimulated PBMCs were sorted into CD3+CD4+ and CD3+CD8+ populations. Only in-frame clones appear in the TCRdb table, and some are missing; sequencing was by immunoSEQ multiplex PCR. The data contain roughly 100,000 clones, 82% of them singletons. The CDR3 has 13 residues. The germline gives CDR1 SNHLY, CDR2 FYNNEI. Trimming took off 7 bases at V and 2 bases at J, with 11 bases between the two ends. The sample consisted of CD4+ T cells from blood, taken before liver transplant. This chain links TRBV2 with TRBJ1-1; maybe TRBD1 (6 bases). The clonotype originates from a human donor who received a liver transplant. For the CDR3, the DNA is TGTGCCAGCACCGGGGACACAAACACTGAAGCTTTCTTT. Translating it yields CASTGDTNTEAFF.